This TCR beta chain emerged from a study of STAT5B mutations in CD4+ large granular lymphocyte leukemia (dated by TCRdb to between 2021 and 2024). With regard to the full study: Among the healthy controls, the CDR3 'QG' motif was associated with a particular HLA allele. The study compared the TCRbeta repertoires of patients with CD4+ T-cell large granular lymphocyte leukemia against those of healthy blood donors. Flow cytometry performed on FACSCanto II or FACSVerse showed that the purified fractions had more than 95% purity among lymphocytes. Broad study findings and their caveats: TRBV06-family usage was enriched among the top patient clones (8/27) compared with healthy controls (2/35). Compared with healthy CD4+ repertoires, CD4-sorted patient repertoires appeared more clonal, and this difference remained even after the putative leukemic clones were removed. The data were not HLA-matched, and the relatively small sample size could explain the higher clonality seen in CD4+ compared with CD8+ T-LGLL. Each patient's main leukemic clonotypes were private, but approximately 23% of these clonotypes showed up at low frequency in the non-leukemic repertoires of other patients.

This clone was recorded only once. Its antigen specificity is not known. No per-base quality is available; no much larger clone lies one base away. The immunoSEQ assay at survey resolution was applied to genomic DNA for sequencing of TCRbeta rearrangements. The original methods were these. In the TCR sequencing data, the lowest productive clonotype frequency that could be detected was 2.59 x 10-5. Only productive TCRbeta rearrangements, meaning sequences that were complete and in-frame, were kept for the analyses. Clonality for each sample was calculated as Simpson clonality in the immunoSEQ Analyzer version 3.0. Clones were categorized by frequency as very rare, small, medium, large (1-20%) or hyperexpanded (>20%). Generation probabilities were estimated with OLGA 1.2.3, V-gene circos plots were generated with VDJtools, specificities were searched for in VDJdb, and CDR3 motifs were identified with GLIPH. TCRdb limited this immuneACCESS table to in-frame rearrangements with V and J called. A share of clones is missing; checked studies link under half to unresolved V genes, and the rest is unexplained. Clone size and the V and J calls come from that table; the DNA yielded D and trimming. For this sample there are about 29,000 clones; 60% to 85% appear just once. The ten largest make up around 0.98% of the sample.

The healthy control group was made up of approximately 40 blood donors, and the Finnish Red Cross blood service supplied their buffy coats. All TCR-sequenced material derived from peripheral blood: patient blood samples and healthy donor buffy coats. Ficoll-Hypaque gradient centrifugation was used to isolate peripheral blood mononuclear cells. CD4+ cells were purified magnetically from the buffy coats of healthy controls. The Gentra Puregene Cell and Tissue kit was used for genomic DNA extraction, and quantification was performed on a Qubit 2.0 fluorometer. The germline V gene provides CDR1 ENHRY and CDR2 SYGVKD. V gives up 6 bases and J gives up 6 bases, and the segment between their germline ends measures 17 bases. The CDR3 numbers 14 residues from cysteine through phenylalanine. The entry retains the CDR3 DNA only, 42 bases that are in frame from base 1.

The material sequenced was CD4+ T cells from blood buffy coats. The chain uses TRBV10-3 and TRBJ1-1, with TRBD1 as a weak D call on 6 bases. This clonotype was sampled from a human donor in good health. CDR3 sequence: CAIRESGGGPEAFF. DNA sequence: TGTGCCATCAGAGAATCGGGGGGCGGCCCTGAAGCTTTCTTT.